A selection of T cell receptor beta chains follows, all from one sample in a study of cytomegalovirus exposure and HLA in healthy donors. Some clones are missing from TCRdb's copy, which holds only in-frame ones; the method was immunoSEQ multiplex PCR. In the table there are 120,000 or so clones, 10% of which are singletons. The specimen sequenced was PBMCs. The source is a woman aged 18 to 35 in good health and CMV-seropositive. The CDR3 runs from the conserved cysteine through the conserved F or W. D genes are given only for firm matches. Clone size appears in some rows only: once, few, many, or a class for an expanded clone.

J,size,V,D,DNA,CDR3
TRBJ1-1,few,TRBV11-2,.,TGTGCCAGCAGCTTAGATCGGGGGGCGACTGAAGCTTTCTTT,CASSLDRGATEAFF
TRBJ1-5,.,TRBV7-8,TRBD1,TGTGCCAGCAGCCTAGGGACAGGGGGCAATCAGCCCCAGCATTTT,CASSLGTGGNQPQHF
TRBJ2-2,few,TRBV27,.,TGTGCCAGCAGTCCCGGACTTTACACCGGGGAGCTGTTTTTT,CASSPGLYTGELFF
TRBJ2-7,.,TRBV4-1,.,TGCGCCAGCAGTGGGCCAACCTCCTACGAGCAGTACTTC,CASSGPTSYEQYF
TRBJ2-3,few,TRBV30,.,TGTGCCTGGAGTGGAACGACAGGTGACACAGATACGCAGTATTTT,CAWSGTTGDTDTQYF
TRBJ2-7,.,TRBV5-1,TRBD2,TGCGCCAGCAGGGGGACTAGCGGGACTACCTACGAGCAGTACTTC,CASRGTSGTTYEQYF
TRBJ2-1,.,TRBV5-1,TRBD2,TGCGCCAGCAGCGAGTTTCAGGCTAGCGGGAGGAATGAGCAGTTCTTC,CASSEFQASGRNEQFF
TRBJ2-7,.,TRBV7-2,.,TGTGCCAGCAGCGCCCAAGCTCCAGGGCCCGAGCAGTACTTC,CASSAQAPGPEQYF
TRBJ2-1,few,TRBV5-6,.,TGTGCCAGCAGCTTGGAGTCAGGGAAAAGGAGCTCCTACAATGAGCAGTTCTTC,CASSLESGKRSSYNEQFF
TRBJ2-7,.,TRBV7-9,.,TGTGCCAGCAGCCAAAGACAACCCTACGAGCAGTACTTC,CASSQRQPYEQYF
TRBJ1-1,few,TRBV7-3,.,TGTGCCAGCAGCGTAGACACGGGGACTGAAGCTTTCTTT,CASSVDTGTEAFF
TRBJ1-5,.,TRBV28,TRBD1,TGTGCCAGCATCCTAGAAGGGCAGGGGGATCAGCCCCAGCATTTT,CASILEGQGDQPQHF
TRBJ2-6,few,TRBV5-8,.,TGTGCCAGCAGCTTGTCCCTCTCTGGGGCCAACGTCCTGACTTTC,CASSLSLSGANVLTF
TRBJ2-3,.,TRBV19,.,TGTGCCAGTAGTATCGGGTCAATTTTGAGAAATACGCAGTATTTT,CASSIGSILRNTQYF
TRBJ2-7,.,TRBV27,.,TGTGCCAGCAGTTGGGGCTCTGGCGGGACGAGAAGTGAGCAGTACTTC,CASSWGSGGTRSEQYF
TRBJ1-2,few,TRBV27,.,TGTGCCAGCAGTAGGGGGGGCGCGGTGAATGGCTACACCTTC,CASSRGGAVNGYTF
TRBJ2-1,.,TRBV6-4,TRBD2,TGTGCCAGCAGCGAGGGACTAGAAGAGGATGAGCAGTTCTTC,CASSEGLEEDEQFF
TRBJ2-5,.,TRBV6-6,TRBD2,TGTGCCAGCAGTCCCTTTCGACTAGCGGGAGGGGATACCCAGTACTTC,CASSPFRLAGGDTQYF
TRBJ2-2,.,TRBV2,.,TGTGCCAGCAGCTCTCCCCAACAGAACACCGGGGAGCTGTTTTTT,CASSSPQQNTGELFF
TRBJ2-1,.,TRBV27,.,TGTGCCAGCAGTTTAATCCCGGCCTACGGGAATGAGCAGTTCTTC,CASSLIPAYGNEQFF
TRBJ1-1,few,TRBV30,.,TGTGCCTGGAGTTTGGGGCTTGGCACTGAAGCTTTCTTT,CAWSLGLGTEAFF
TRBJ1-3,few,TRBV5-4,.,TGTGCCAGCAGCTTAACTTTAAGCGGAGCTGGAAACACCATATATTTT,CASSLTLSGAGNTIYF
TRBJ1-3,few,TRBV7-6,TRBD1,TGTGCCAGCAGCTTAAGAACAGGGGGCTCTGGAAACACCATATATTTT,CASSLRTGGSGNTIYF
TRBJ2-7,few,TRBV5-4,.,TGTGCCAGCAGTTCTCCGTACTTC,CASSSPYF
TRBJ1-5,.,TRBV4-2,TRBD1,TGTGCCAGCAGCCAACTTGTTACCGGGACAGGGGGGGAATGGCCCCAGCATTTT,CASSQLVTGTGGEWPQHF
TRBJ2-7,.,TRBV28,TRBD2,TGTGCCAGCAGCCCCATCAGGAAGCGGGAGCTGTCCTACGAGCAGTACTTC,CASSPIRKRELSYEQYF
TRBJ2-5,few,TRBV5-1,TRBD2,TGCGCCAGCAGCCTGCGGGAGGTGGAGACCCAGTACTTC,CASSLREVETQYF
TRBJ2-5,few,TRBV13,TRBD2,TGTGCCAGCAGCCTGACGCTTAGCGGGATGCGAGAGACCCAGTACTTC,CASSLTLSGMRETQYF
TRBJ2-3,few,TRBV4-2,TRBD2,TGTGCCAGCAGCCAAGGTAGCGGGAGCACAGATACGCAGTATTTT,CASSQGSGSTDTQYF
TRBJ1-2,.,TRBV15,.,TGTGCCACCAGCACAGCAATGACAGAGGTCTATGGCTACACCTTC,CATSTAMTEVYGYTF
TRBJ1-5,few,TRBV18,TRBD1,TGTGCCAGCTCACGGGGACAGGCAAATCAGCCCCAGCATTTT,CASSRGQANQPQHF
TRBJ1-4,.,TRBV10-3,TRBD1,TGTGCCATCAGTATTAACAGGGGCGAGAATGAAAAACTGTTTTTT,CAISINRGENEKLFF
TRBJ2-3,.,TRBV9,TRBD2,TGTGCCAGCAGCGTATTACAATTGGGTAGCGGGAGGCCGGCAGATACGCAGTATTTT,CASSVLQLGSGRPADTQYF
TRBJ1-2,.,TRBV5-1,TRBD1,TGCGCCAGCAGCTCGGCCCTTACAGGGGGCGGCTACACCTTC,CASSSALTGGGYTF
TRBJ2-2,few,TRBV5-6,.,TGTGCCAGCAGCTTGGGGGCCCTGGCCGGGGAGCTGTTTTTT,CASSLGALAGELFF
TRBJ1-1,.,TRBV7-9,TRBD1,TGTGCCAGCAGCGACGACAGGGAGAACACTGAAGCTTTCTTT,CASSDDRENTEAFF
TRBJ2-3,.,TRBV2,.,TGTGCCAGCAGTAAACTAGAAGATACGCAGTATTTT,CASSKLEDTQYF
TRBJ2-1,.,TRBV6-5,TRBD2,TGTGCCAGCAGTAAGAGCGGGAGGAGAGATGAGCAGTTCTTC,CASSKSGRRDEQFF
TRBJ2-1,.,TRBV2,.,TGTGCCAGCAGTGATCGCCGTAGCTCCTACAATGAGCAGTTCTTC,CASSDRRSSYNEQFF
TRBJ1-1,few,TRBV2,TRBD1,TGTGCCAGCAGTGATGAGGGGGCTTCTGGAGCTTTCTTT,CASSDEGASGAFF
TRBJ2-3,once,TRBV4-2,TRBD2,TGTGCCAGCAGCCACGGGACTAGCGGGAGATTCGACACAGATACGCAGTATTTT,CASSHGTSGRFDTDTQYF
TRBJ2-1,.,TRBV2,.,TGTGCCAGCAGTTCCGAGACTAGACCTAATGAGCAGTTCTTC,CASSSETRPNEQFF
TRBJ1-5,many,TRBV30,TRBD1,TGTGCCTGGAGGGCGGGACAGCCAAATCAGCCCCAGCATTTT,CAWRAGQPNQPQHF
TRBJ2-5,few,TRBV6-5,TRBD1,TGTGCCAGCAGCTCCCGAGGGGGCGGACAAGAGACCCAGTACTTC,CASSSRGGGQETQYF
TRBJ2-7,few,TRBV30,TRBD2,TGTGCCTGGGGGCCCTTAGGGACTAGCGGCGAGCAGTACTTC,CAWGPLGTSGEQYF
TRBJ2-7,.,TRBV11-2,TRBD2,TGTGCCAGCAGCCCGCGAACAGGGGTAGCGGGAGGGAACTCCTACGAGCAGTACTTC,CASSPRTGVAGGNSYEQYF